This T cell receptor (beta chain) was profiled in a study of T cells in Graves' hyperthyroidism and ophthalmopathy. With 1 base clipped from V and 1 base from J, the junction kept 2 bases outside the gene matches. Germline CDR1 reads LNHNV; CDR2 reads YYDKDF (reference sequence). CDR3 size: 15 residues. Researchers barred patients who had uncontrolled infection, other autoimmune disease, pregnancy or lactation. Orbital computed tomography and thyroid ultrasound, together with serum TRAb and thyroxine and clinical symptoms, were used for diagnoses. Researchers took RNA transcripts and amplified the TCR beta CDR3 regions from them. The HTBI primer set served for first-round RT-PCR of the TCR CDR3. TCRdb processed the multiplex PCR reads anew with MiXCR; each CDR3 protein has one entry. This table holds some 580,000 distinct CDR3 sequences, approximately 15% found once. This clonotype was recorded at least ten times.

The rearrangement joins TRBV15 to TRBJ2-5, with TRBD2 identical over 8 bases. Sequencing used blood. This TCR came from a woman in her forties with Graves' ophthalmopathy. CDR3 residues: CATSRGGGTQETQYF. The CDR3 DNA sequence: TGTGCCACCAGCAGAGGCGGGGGGACCCAAGAGACCCAGTACTTC.